Listed here is a single T cell receptor beta chain. Via MiXCR, TCRdb re-called the 5' RACE reads, giving one row per CDR3 protein. The sample records about 100,000 distinct CDR3 sequences, less than 15% being singletons. The data are from a study of early T cells in non-severe SARS-CoV-2 infection. Germline-derived CDR1 and CDR2 are SGHAT and FQNNGV. V was pared by 7 bases and J by 4 bases, with 5 bases of the junction left unmatched. The CDR3 runs to 13 residues. This clonotype was obtained from an adult who was a healthcare worker with PCR-confirmed SARS-CoV-2 infection or an uninfected control (not recorded which). The chain joins TRBV11-2 to TRBJ1-1; 8 nucleotides match TRBD1. Specimen: whole blood. The CDR3 region has the DNA TGTGCCAGCACCAGACAGGGGAGCACTGAAGCTTTCTTT. The encoded protein is CASTRQGSTEAFF.